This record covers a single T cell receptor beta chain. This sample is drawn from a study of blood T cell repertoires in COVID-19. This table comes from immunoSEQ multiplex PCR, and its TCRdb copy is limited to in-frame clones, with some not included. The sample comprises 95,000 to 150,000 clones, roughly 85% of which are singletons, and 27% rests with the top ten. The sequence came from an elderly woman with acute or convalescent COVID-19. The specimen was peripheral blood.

CDR3: CASSSGQGNEKLFF. The CDR3 DNA is TGTGCCAGCAGCTCGGGACAGGGTAATGAAAAACTGTTTTTT. This chain uses TRBV7-9 with TRBJ1-4, with 9 bases fitting TRBD1. This CDR3 has 14 amino acids. CDR1 and CDR2 from the germline V gene are SEHNR and FQNEAQ (reference sequence). Trimming at V came to 4 bases and at J to 4 bases, leaving 1 base not matched to a gene.